This T cell receptor beta chain was identified during a study of radiation and T cells in renal cell carcinoma. Study as a whole: Nephrectomy followed 15 Gy stereotactic body radiation by 4 weeks.

The CDR3 loop spans 14 amino acids. Germline values: CDR1 LNHDA, CDR2 SQIVND (reference sequence). Trimming removed 3 bases at V and 0 bases at J, with 8 bases between. About this clone itself: Its antigen is not known. The sample contains more than one DNA sequence encoding this CDR3.

As to time point: baseline pretreatment blood. Noted treatment: 15 Gy SBRT to primary tumor, nephrectomy 4 weeks later. Study-wide results and caveats: Baseline intratumoral clonotype presence is unknown without pretreatment biopsies. Top tumor clonotypes rose in blood 2 weeks post-radiation, then contracted.

Using immunoSEQ multiplex PCR, the repertoire was profiled, and TCRdb retains in-frame clones only, with some absent. Of about 150,000 clones in the sample, less than 90% were seen once. This sequence was found in a woman in her 70s with renal cell carcinoma. The gene calls are TRBV19 and TRBJ1-2, with no clear D. The specimen comprised blood, sampled from a patient whose treatment included radiotherapy and nephrectomy. CDR3 DNA sequence: TGTGCCAGTAGTATTGGTAGATCTAACTATGGCTACACCTTC. Translation gives CASSIGRSNYGYTF.